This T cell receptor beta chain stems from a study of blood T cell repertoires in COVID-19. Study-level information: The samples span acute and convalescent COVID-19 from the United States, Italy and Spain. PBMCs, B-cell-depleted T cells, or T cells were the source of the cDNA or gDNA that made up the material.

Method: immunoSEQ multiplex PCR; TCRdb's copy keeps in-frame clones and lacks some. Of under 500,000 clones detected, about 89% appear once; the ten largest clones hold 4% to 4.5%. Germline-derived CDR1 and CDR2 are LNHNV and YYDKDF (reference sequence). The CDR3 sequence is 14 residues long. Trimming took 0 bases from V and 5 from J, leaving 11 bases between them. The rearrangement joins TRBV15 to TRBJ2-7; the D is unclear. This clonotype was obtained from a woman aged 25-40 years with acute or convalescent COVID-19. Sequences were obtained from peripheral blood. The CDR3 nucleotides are TGTGCCACCAGCAGAGATCAACTAAGTCACGAGCAGTACTTC. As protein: CATSRDQLSHEQYF.